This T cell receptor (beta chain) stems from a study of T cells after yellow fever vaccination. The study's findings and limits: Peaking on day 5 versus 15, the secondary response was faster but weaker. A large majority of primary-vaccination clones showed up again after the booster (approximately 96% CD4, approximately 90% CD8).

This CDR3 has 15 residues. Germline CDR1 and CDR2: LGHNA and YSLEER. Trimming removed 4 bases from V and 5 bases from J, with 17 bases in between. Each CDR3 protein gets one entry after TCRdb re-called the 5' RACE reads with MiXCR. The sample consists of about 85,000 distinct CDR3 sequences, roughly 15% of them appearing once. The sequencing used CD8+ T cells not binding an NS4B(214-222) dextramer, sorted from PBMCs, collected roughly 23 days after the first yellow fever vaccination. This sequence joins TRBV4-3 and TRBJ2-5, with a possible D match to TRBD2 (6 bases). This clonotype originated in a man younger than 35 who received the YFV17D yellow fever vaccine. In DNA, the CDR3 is TGCGCCAGCAGCCCTTTCCCCGGGGGAGCGGAGACCCAGTACTTC. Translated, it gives CASSPFPGGAETQYF.